This TCR beta chain was recovered during a study of blood T cell repertoires in COVID-19 (TCRdb year 2020). Background for the entire study: Samples covering the acute and convalescent phases of COVID-19 were provided by collaborators in the United States, Italy and Spain. The material from the prospective study consisted of cDNA or gDNA derived from T cells, B-cell-depleted T cells, or PBMCs. Subjects who had been exposed to COVID-19, were actively infected with it, or had recovered from it provided the deeply sampled blood TCRbeta repertoires that made up the dataset. The repertoires were released in a freely available public database meant as a resource for research on the immune response to SARS-CoV-2. The samples were drawn from two sources: the first 160 participants of the ongoing ImmuneRACE study, and about 1,300 subjects contributed by 6 global collaborators. Sample metadata almost always included a de-identified subject ID, COVID-19 status, age in years and sex. Where available, HLA class I and class II types were obtained from metadata supplied by the sample provider rather than from assay-based typing.

Taken from the germline V gene, the CDR1 and CDR2 loops are MDHEN and SYDVKM. Trimming takes 6 bases from V and 8 bases from J, and the germline ends sit 16 bases apart. The CDR3 numbers 13 residues from cysteine through phenylalanine. The CDR3 DNA has 39 bases and is translated from base 1. About this clone: Its cognate antigen has yet to be identified. One base away there is no much larger clone; base qualities are not given.

The collaborating institutions used their own protocols to collect whole blood in K2EDTA tubes. For TCRbeta analysis, collaborator samples were shipped as frozen whole blood, as isolated PBMCs, or as DNA extracted from either sample type. The immunoSEQ Assay, a bias-controlled multiplex PCR, was used to amplify TCRbeta CDR3 regions from genomic DNA. Concerning the study's data processing: The number of nucleated cells in each sample was estimated by amplification of reference gene primers within the assay. To quantify the absolute abundance of each unique TCRbeta CDR3 rearrangement, sequence reads were collapsed and filtered. For each sample, productive Simpson clonality was calculated as the square root of Simpson's diversity index over productive rearrangements. This immuneACCESS table, as held by TCRdb, lists in-frame sequences with V and J called but not all clones. Of the missing ones, under half trace to an unresolved V gene in checked studies; the others have no known cause. V, J and clone size are those of that table, while D and trimming were read from the DNA. Counted in this sample were 100,000 or so clones; more than 90% of them appeared once. The ten largest clones capture 5.7% of the sample.

Study-level results and caveats: How much clinical and demographic metadata was included differed by source and by participant, and the metadata was provided uncurated.

The TCR sequence derives from a man aged 65 to 79 with acute or convalescent COVID-19. The V and J genes are TRBV28 and TRBJ1-2, and possibly TRBD1, on 5 matching bases. Sequencing used peripheral blood. The CDR3 sequence is CASSNRVQGGYTF. The nucleotide sequence is TGTGCCAGCAGCAACCGGGTCCAGGGAGGCTACACCTTC.